Below, 11 T cell receptor beta chains from the same sample are listed, as sequenced in a study of tumor-infiltrating lymphocytes in primary liver carcinoma. The investigators made TCR beta cDNA from roughly 0.55 ug total RNA, using a constant-region primer. Modified slightly, ARM-PCR produced TCR beta libraries over three nested multiplex PCR rounds. TRBV1-TRBV30 forward primers paired with a C-beta reverse primer were used in the first two PCR rounds, which ran around 10 cycles each. TCRdb ran MiXCR on the multiplex PCR reads and lists one entry per CDR3 protein. The sample has 110,000 or so distinct CDR3 sequences; around 80% are singletons. Investigators took RNA and DNA out together from roughly 21-30 mg of unsorted bulk tissue. Sample: liver tumor tissue from sampling region 3. The subset is: tumor region T3, left-lateral pole. The receptors stem from a man in his forties with primary liver carcinoma and hepatitis B virus infection.

V is TRBV29-1 and J is TRBJ2-7; 12 bases line up with TRBD1. Germline V CDR1 and CDR2: SQVTM, ANQGSEA. The CDR3 covers 17 residues. For the CDR3, the DNA is TGCACTGTTGAATTCTCGGCCCGGGACAGGGGGCTTCTCGAGCAGTACTTC. Protein sequence: CTVEFSARDRGLLEQYF.

In its sample, this clonotype is medium-sized. The chain uses TRBV12-3 or TRBV12-4 and TRBJ1-5; D is undetermined. The CDR3 spans 13 residues. V was pared by 2 bases and J by 5 bases, with 7 bases between. The CDR3, as DNA: TGTGCCAGCAGTTTAACTCGGGATCAGCCCCAGCATTTT. It translates to CASSLTRDQPQHF.

Comments on this clonotype: One end of the junction varies from germline; a read error may be responsible. The chain links TRBV29-1 to TRBJ1-1; D is unclear. There are 12 residues in the CDR3. Germline V gene lookup returns CDR1 SQVTM and CDR2 ANQGSEA. The CDR3 coding sequence is TGCGGCGTTGAATCCGGGGTCACTGGAGCTTCCTTT. It codes for CGVESGVTGASF.

This clonotype was observed a single time. One end of the junction does not line up with germline, which may come from a read error. The rearrangement links TRBV6-6 to TRBJ2-7; 8 bases are shared with TRBD2. Germline CDR1 MNHNY, CDR2 SVGAGI (reference sequence). This CDR3 contains 14 residues. The CDR3 reads CASSYVREGYKQYF. The CDR3 DNA sequence: TGTGCCAGCAGTTATGTACGGGAGGGTTACAAGCAGTACTTT.

This clonotype was found once. A read error may explain this, as a much larger clone is one base away. The J gene is TRBJ2-3, the V gene TRBV7-9; 8 bases map to TRBD1. Trimming took 2 bases from V and 4 from J; bases not matched to a gene: 5. This CDR3 spans 15 amino acids. Germline V gene lookup returns CDR1 SEHNR and CDR2 FQNEAQ (reference sequence). The CDR3 bases are TGTGCCAGCAGCTTAATCAGGGGGCAGTCAGATACGCAGTATTTT. This codes for CASSLIRGQSDTQYF. The variable domain in full, completed from reference TRBV7-9 and TRBJ2-3, reads DTGVSQNPRHKITKRGQNVTFRCDPISEHNRLYWYRQTLGQGPEFLTYFQNEAQLEKSRLLSDRFSAERPKGSFSTLEIQRTEQGDSAMYLCASSLIRGQSDTQYFGPGTRLTVL.

The CDR3 loop reads CASGEVTLGAKNIQYF. The CDR3 DNA follows: TGTGCCAGTGGTGAAGTAACACTGGGAGCCAAAAACATTCAGTACTTC. The chain employs TRBV6-1 and TRBJ2-4, with no clear D. Germline assignment: CDR1 MNHNS and CDR2 SASEGT. The V end lost 9 bases, the J end lost 0 bases, and 18 bases lay between the germline ends. The CDR3 extends over 16 amino acids.

In the case of this clonotype: A much larger clone is a single base away; this may be a read error. The CDR3 spells CASSLLPGGLVNEQFF. The DNA for the CDR3 is TGCGCCAGCAGCCTACTGCCGGGTGGCTTAGTCAATGAGCAGTTCTTC. V gene TRBV5-1 combines with J gene TRBJ2-1; D unresolved. CDR3 length: 16 residues. The V end lost 4 bases, the J end lost 6 bases, and 20 bases lay between the germline ends. CDR1 is SGHRS and CDR2 is YFSETQ in the germline V gene.

Worth noting for this clonotype: One junction end does not reproduce the germline sequence, and a read error may be involved. This rearrangement joins TRBV5-1 to TRBJ1-3; no reliable D call. Germline V gene data show CDR1 as SGHRS and CDR2 as YFSETQ. The CDR3 has 14 amino acids. CDR3 bases: TGCGCAAGCAGCCCCCGGGGAATGACTAACACCATATATTTT. This translates into CASSPRGMTNTIYF.

Notes on this clonotype: Lacking the conserved final phenylalanine or tryptophan, this CDR3 likely reflects a read error. The chain employs TRBV6-1 and TRBJ2-7, with D possibly matching TRBD2 (5 bases). This CDR3 contains 11 residues. Per the germline V gene, CDR1 is MNHNS and CDR2 is SASEGT. Trimming took 6 bases from V and 3 from J, leaving 6 bases between them. CDR3 bases: TGTGCCAGCAGCGGACTCTACGAGCAGTACTCG. Its protein is CASSGLYEQYS.

Regarding this clonotype: One end of the junction fails to match germline, which may point to a read error. This sequence joins TRBV11-2 and TRBJ2-6; TRBD1 is a possible D gene (6 bases). The CDR3 loop spans 15 amino acids. Per the germline V gene, CDR1 is SGHAT and CDR2 is FQNNGV. The CDR3 sequence is CASSIDRTGANLLNF. Here the CDR3 DNA reads TGTGCCAGCAGCATTGACAGGACTGGGGCCAACCTCCTGAATTTC.

In regard to this clonotype: Given a much more abundant clone one base away, this may be a read error. The J gene is TRBJ2-7, the V gene TRBV20-1; possibly TRBD1 for D (5 bases). The germline CDR1 and CDR2 sequences are DFQATT and SNEGSKA (reference sequence). This CDR3 comprises 14 residues. The CDR3 loop reads CTAHRQTFPYEQYF. CDR3 DNA sequence: TGCACTGCTCACCGACAGACCTTCCCCTACGAGCAGTACTTC.